The source of this T cell receptor beta chain is a study of CD8 T cells in ankylosing spondylitis (dated by TCRdb to 2017 to 2019). Study-level background: To find TCR variants linked to disease, the study profiled T cell receptor beta repertoires in ankylosing spondylitis patients and healthy donors. The whole study cohort included over 85 healthy donors and 25 or so ankylosing spondylitis patients. Peripheral blood samples were taken, and synovial fluid was additionally collected from ankylosing spondylitis patients.

Sequenced on an Illumina HiSeq 2500. Quantitative 5'-RACE with molecular barcodes was used to prepare TCR beta libraries. From the authors' description of their analysis: Disease-linked TCR variants were identified with a new computational method built on a probabilistic model of VDJ rearrangement. The public reads were run again by TCRdb, first through fastp at Q25 and then through MiXCR, and only productive beta chains were kept. Entries are consolidated by CDR3 protein sequence, retaining the most common genes and DNA. The V and J calls shown here were made by TCRdb, not taken from the authors' results. Present in this sample are hundreds of thousands of distinct CDR3 sequences, around 11% of which were seen just once. The ten largest clones take up under 0.6% of the sample. General findings and caveats noted by the study authors: According to the report, matched synovial fluid samples from ankylosing spondylitis patients were significantly enriched for the disease-linked clones. Blood from ankylosing spondylitis patients appeared to be characterized by a TCR beta motif composed of 7 to 9 highly homologous amino acid variants. Some of the motif variants had been reported before in the synovial fluid and blood of reactive arthritis patients, a finding that suggests common disease-initiation mechanisms. A CD8+ phenotype was shown by the disease-linked clones, which were found at relatively low frequencies in peripheral blood.

The germline V gene gives CDR1 as LGHNA and CDR2 as YNFKEQ. The trim is 7 bases for V and 1 base for J, with a gap of 11 bases between the germline ends. The CDR3 goes from the cysteine to the phenylalanine over 13 residues. This entry keeps only the CDR3 DNA: 39 bases, framed from base 1. Worth noting for this clonotype: Its binding antigen is unknown. Per-base qualities were not stored, and no clone one base away is much larger.

The TCR comes from a male donor with ankylosing spondylitis. The chain couples TRBV4-2 to TRBJ2-7; TRBD1 is perhaps the D gene, given 6 matching bases. The specimen sequenced was blood, either unsorted or a sorted T cell fraction (not recorded which). The CDR3 region reads CASKAQGSYEQYF. The DNA is as follows: TGTGCCAGCAAGGCACAGGGTTCCTACGAGCAGTACTTC.